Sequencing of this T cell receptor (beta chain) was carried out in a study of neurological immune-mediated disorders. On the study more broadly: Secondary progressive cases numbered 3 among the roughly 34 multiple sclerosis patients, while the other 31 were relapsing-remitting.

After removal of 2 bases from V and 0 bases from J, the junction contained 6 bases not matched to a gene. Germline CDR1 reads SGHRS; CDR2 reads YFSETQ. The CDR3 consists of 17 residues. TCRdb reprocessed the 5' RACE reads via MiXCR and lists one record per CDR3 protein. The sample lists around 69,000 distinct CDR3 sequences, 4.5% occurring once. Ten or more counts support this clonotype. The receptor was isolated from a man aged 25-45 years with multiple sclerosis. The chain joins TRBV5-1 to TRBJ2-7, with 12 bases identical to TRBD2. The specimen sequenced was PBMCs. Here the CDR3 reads CASSFGLAGRSSYEQYF. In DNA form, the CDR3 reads TGCGCCAGCAGCTTCGGACTAGCGGGGCGGAGCTCCTACGAGCAGTACTTC.